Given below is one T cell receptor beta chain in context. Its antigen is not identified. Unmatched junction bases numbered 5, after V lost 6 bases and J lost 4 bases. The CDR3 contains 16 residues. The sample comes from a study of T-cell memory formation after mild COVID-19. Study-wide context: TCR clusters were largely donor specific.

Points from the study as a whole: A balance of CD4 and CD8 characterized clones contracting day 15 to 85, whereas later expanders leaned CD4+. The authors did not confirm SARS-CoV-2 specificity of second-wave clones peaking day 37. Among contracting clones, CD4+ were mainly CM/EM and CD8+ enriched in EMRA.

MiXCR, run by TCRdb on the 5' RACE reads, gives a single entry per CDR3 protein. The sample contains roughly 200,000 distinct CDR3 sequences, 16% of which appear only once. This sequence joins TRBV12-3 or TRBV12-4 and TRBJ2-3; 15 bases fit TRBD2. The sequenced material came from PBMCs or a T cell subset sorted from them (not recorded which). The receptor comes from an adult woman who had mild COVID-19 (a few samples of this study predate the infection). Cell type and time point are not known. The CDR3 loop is CASSPGLAGGPDTQYF. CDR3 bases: TGTGCCAGCAGCCCCGGACTAGCGGGAGGGCCAGATACGCAGTATTTT.